This T cell receptor beta chain was sequenced during a study of vaccination and CD4 T cells after COVID-19. Study-level background: The convalescents were made up of six males and four females, two of whom were Hispanic. No peptide, an HIV-1 Nef pool, or a CEFX pool was what each control culture received. General study findings and limits: Looking at convalescent patients, a median around 89% of reactive clones were present only post-vaccination.

This clonotype has only a few counts. No antigen is known for it. The Oncomine TCR Beta short-read assay was applied to DNA of cultured CD4+ T cells. Scientists extracted genomic DNA from CD4+ T cells grown in culture. A single record per CDR3 protein comes from TCRdb applying MiXCR to the PCR reads. The sample consists of approximately 9,900 distinct CDR3 sequences, about half of them appearing once. This CDR3 is 12 amino acids long. V was trimmed by 5 bases and J by 9 bases, leaving 13 bases between them. Looked up from germline, CDR1 is SEHNR and CDR2 is FQNEAQ (reference sequence). Treatment of the sample: 10-day PBMC culture with coronavirus spike peptide pools or control peptides (ViraFEST assay).

The sample comprised CD4+ T cells from blood, cultured in vitro. The rearrangement joins TRBV7-9 to TRBJ1-1; no firm D call. The sequence came from a human donor who had recovered from COVID-19. CDR3 DNA: TGTGCCAGCAGCATCTATCGGGAGAAAGCTTTCTTT. It translates to CASSIYREKAFF.